This entry describes one TCR beta chain. Its antigen remains unknown. The assay was immunoSEQ multiplex PCR, and TCRdb's table has in-frame clones only and misses some. This sample has around 140,000 clones, with 85% to 95% found just once. These data belong to a study of T cell responses to AZD1222 COVID-19 vaccine. Overall study results and limits: Recipients of two AZD1222 doses showed rising Spike-specific TCR breadth and depth. Clonal diversity was possibly underestimated, and white British individuals and females predominated among donors.

V was clipped by 8 bases and J by 1 base, with 9 bases between them. Germline loops: CDR1 SNHLY, CDR2 FYNNEI. The CDR3 extends over 12 amino acids. The source is an adult who had recovered from COVID-19. The gene calls are TRBV2 and TRBJ2-7, with D unresolved. The input for sequencing was peripheral blood, taken after recovery from COVID-19. In DNA, the CDR3 is TGTGCCAGCCTAGGGCCTTCCTACGAGCAGTACTTC. It specifies CASLGPSYEQYF. The entire variable domain, with the rest obtained from reference TRBV2 and TRBJ2-7, is as follows: EPEVTQTPSHQVTQMGQEVILRCVPISNHLYFYWYRQILGQKVEFLVSFYNNEISEKSEIFDDQFSVERPDGSNFTLKIRSTKLEDSAMYFCASLGPSYEQYFGPGTRLTVT.